What follows are 28 T cell receptor beta chains derived from one specimen sequenced in a study of regulatory T cells in long-lasting Graves disease. Construction of the TCR beta libraries employed iRepertoire HTBI primers in conjunction with Arm-PCR of CDR3 regions. MiXCR, run by TCRdb on the multiplex PCR reads, gives a single entry per CDR3 protein. The sample contains hundreds of thousands of distinct CDR3 sequences, 12% of which appear only once. Time point described: newly diagnosed GD, antithyroid drugs for less than 3 months. PBMC-derived RNA was used for the TCR library. Another study also made use of these data, one on T cells in Graves' hyperthyroidism and ophthalmopathy.

Sequenced here: peripheral blood mononuclear cells (PBMCs), sampled at new diagnosis, from a patient treated with antithyroid drugs. Receptors originate from a woman aged 25 to 39 with Graves disease.

This clonotype was observed a few times. The CDR3 loop is CSVAARNTGELFF. CDR3 sequence (DNA): TGCAGCGTTGCTGCCCGGAACACCGGGGAGCTGTTTTTT. The rearrangement joins TRBV29-1 to TRBJ2-2, with unresolved D. There are 13 residues in the CDR3. The V end was cut by 4 bases, the J end by 1 base, with 7 bases between. The V gene's germline CDR1 is SQVTM and CDR2 ANQGSEA.

This clonotype was counted only a few times. V is TRBV6-2 or TRBV6-3 and J is TRBJ2-3, with 8 bases aligning to TRBD1. After removal of 5 bases from V and 7 bases from J, the junction contained 8 bases not matched to a gene. In germline, CDR1 is MNHEY, CDR2 SVGEGT. The CDR3 spans 14 residues. CDR3 residues: CASSEDRGGYTQYF. The CDR3 DNA follows: TGTGCCAGCAGTGAAGACAGGGGTGGATATACGCAGTATTTT.

This clonotype was observed a few times. The genes are TRBV7-9 and TRBJ2-1, with D uncertain. Trimming left V 0 bases short and J 6 bases short, with 12 bases between. This CDR3 region has 15 residues. Germline loops: CDR1 SEHNR, CDR2 FQNEAQ (reference sequence). The CDR3 region has the DNA TGTGCCAGCAGCTTAGCAGCGTTAGAGCGCAATGAGCAGTTCTTC. The encoded protein is CASSLAALERNEQFF.

This clonotype was detected a few times. The chain couples TRBV6-1 to TRBJ2-1; 9 nucleotides agree with TRBD1. CDR3 size: 14 residues. Per the germline V gene, CDR1 is MNHNS and CDR2 is SASEGT. With 4 bases clipped from V and 7 bases from J, the junction kept 5 bases outside the gene matches. CDR3 sequence reads: CASSAGTGFNEQFF. CDR3 DNA sequence: TGTGCCAGCAGTGCCGGGACAGGGTTTAATGAGCAGTTCTTC.

This clonotype was found many times. This sequence joins TRBV11-2 and TRBJ2-7; the D is unclear. Trimming cost V 1 base and J 5 bases, with 15 bases left between them. Germline loops: CDR1 SGHAT, CDR2 FQNNGV. The CDR3 has 15 amino acids. The CDR3 protein is CASSLGGAASDEQYF. DNA of the CDR3: TGTGCCAGCAGCTTAGGTGGCGCGGCGTCCGACGAGCAGTACTTC.

There are many counts of this clonotype. The gene calls are TRBV7-9 and TRBJ1-1, with D tentatively TRBD1 (6 bases). V dropped 1 base and J dropped 2 bases, with 11 bases sitting between them. The germline V gene has CDR1 SEHNR and CDR2 FQNEAQ (reference sequence). CDR3 length: 15 amino acids. The CDR3 region is CASSLGPTGNTEAFF. The DNA for the CDR3 is TGTGCCAGCAGCTTAGGGCCGACAGGTAACACTGAAGCTTTCTTT. Based on the CDR3 plus reference TRBV7-9 and TRBJ1-1, the full variable domain is DTGVSQNPRHKITKRGQNVTFRCDPISEHNRLYWYRQTLGQGPEFLTYFQNEAQLEKSRLLSDRFSAERPKGSFSTLEIQRTEQGDSAMYLCASSLGPTGNTEAFFGQGTRLTVV.

The sample holds many counts of this clonotype. The rearrangement joins TRBV2 to TRBJ2-1, with D unclear. Germline V gene data show CDR1 as SNHLY and CDR2 as FYNNEI. V lost 2 bases to trimming and J lost 3 bases, with 11 bases between them. The CDR3 runs to 15 residues. For the CDR3, the DNA is TGTGCCAGCAGTGAAAATGGACCTAACTACAATGAGCAGTTCTTC. Translating gives CASSENGPNYNEQFF.

This clonotype was counted ten times or more. The rearrangement uses TRBV7-2 and TRBJ1-1; D is perhaps TRBD1 (5 bases). From germline, CDR1 is SGHTA and CDR2 FQGNSA. V gave up 1 base and J gave up 1 base, with 10 bases separating them. This CDR3 is built from 15 residues. CDR3 nucleotide sequence: TGTGCCAGCAGCTTAGTCCCCGGGGGGAACACTGAAGCTTTCTTT. It encodes CASSLVPGGNTEAFF. Filled out from reference TRBV7-2 and TRBJ1-1, the complete variable domain reads GAGVSQSPSNKVTEKGKDVELRCDPISGHTALYWYRQSLGQGLEFLIYFQGNSAPDKSGLPSDRFSAERTGGSVSTLTIQRTQQEDSAVYLCASSLVPGGNTEAFFGQGTRLTVV.

This clonotype was observed at least ten times. The chain recombines TRBV9 with TRBJ2-5; 9 bases are shared with TRBD1. Germline CDR1 is SGDLS and CDR2 is YYNGEE. This CDR3 spans 14 amino acids. After removal of 2 bases from V and 5 bases from J, the junction contained 4 bases not matched to a gene. The CDR3 DNA sequence: TGTGCCAGCAGCGTTACAGGGGGCGGCGAGACCCAGTACTTC. The encoded protein is CASSVTGGGETQYF.

In its sample, this clonotype was seen many times. V and J are TRBV7-8 and TRBJ2-3; the D is unclear. Trimming stripped 1 base from V and 1 base from J, with 9 bases between. The CDR3 spans 15 residues. CDR1 is SGHVS and CDR2 is FQNEAQ in the germline V gene. CDR3 loop: CASSLESWGTDTQYF. The CDR3 DNA follows: TGTGCCAGCAGCTTAGAGTCATGGGGCACAGATACGCAGTATTTT.

This clonotype has ten or more counts. The chain combines TRBV11-2 with TRBJ2-2; TRBD1 matches 8 bases. The CDR3 loop spans 15 amino acids. In germline, CDR1 is SGHAT, CDR2 FQNNGV. The trim removed 5 bases at V and 4 bases at J, leaving 6 bases unmatched. As DNA, the CDR3 is TGTGCCAGCAGCGCGGACAGGGTCCCCACCGGGGAGCTGTTTTTT. This translates into CASSADRVPTGELFF.

V and J are TRBV13 and TRBJ2-3, with 8 bases lining up with TRBD2. The CDR3 extends over 16 amino acids. The V gene's germline CDR1 is PRHDT and CDR2 FYEKMQ (reference sequence). The trim removed 5 bases at V and 8 bases at J, leaving 15 bases unmatched. CDR3 nucleotides: TGTGCCAGCAGCCGGGCTCCGGGAGGGCAGGCAGGTACGCAGTATTTT. Translation: CASSRAPGGQAGTQYF.

The J gene is TRBJ1-2, the V gene TRBV6-2 or TRBV6-3; TRBD1 matches at 7 bases. V shed 4 bases and J 5 bases; nucleotides not matched to a gene: 1. The CDR3 contains 12 residues. Germline CDR1 reads MNHEY; CDR2 reads SVGEGT. The CDR3 nucleotides are TGTGCCAGCAGTTGGGGACAGTATGGCTACACCTTC. This translates into CASSWGQYGYTF.

The chain is built from TRBV29-1 and TRBJ2-1, with a weak D call TRBD1 (5 bases). The CDR3 extends over 17 amino acids. V gave up 6 bases and J gave up 2 bases, with 23 bases separating them. CDR1 and CDR2 from the germline V gene are SQVTM and ANQGSEA. The CDR3 DNA is TGCAGCGTCCCCCGACAAGGGGCTACCCGTCCCTACAATGAGCAGTTCTTC. It encodes CSVPRQGATRPYNEQFF.

This clonotype came up many times. The V gene is TRBV2, the J gene TRBJ1-5; unclear D gene. CDR1 and CDR2 from the germline V gene are SNHLY and FYNNEI. Trimming took off 5 bases at V and 7 bases at J, with 12 bases between the two ends. This CDR3 comprises 13 residues. CDR3 coding DNA: TGTGCCAGCAGTTGGACGGGGAACCAGCCCCAGCATTTT. It specifies CASSWTGNQPQHF. The full variable domain, completed using reference TRBV2 and TRBJ1-5, is EPEVTQTPSHQVTQMGQEVILRCVPISNHLYFYWYRQILGQKVEFLVSFYNNEISEKSEIFDDQFSVERPDGSNFTLKIRSTKLEDSAMYFCASSWTGNQPQHFGDGTRLSIL.

The table lists this clonotype with a few counts. This chain joins TRBV4-1 and TRBJ1-5; no definite D call. Germline loops: CDR1 MGHRA, CDR2 YSYEKL. The length of the CDR3 is 15 residues. V was trimmed by 5 bases and J by 1 base, leaving 12 bases between them. This CDR3 reads CASSSRGLSNQPQHF. As DNA, the CDR3 is TGCGCCAGCAGCTCCCGAGGCCTGAGCAATCAGCCCCAGCATTTT.

This clonotype was detected ten times or more. CDR3 DNA sequence: TGTGCCAGTAGTCCCCGGACAGGGTGGGCCTATAATTCACCCCTCCACTTT. It codes for CASSPRTGWAYNSPLHF. The V gene is TRBV19, the J gene TRBJ1-6; 8 bases align to TRBD1. This CDR3 spans 17 amino acids. Germline CDR1 reads LNHDA; CDR2 reads SQIVND (reference sequence). The V segment lost 5 bases and the J segment 2 bases; nucleotides outside the gene matches: 8.

The CDR3 here is CSARGTGTYEQYF. For the CDR3, the DNA is TGCAGTGCTAGAGGGACAGGGACGTACGAGCAGTACTTC. The gene calls are TRBV20-1 and TRBJ2-7; 8 bases line up with TRBD1. Germline loops: CDR1 DFQATT, CDR2 SNEGSKA (reference sequence). The CDR3 loop spans 13 amino acids. After removal of 1 base from V and 4 bases from J, the junction contained 3 bases not matched to a gene.

This clonotype was picked up many times. V gene TRBV19 combines with J gene TRBJ1-1, with D tentatively TRBD1 (5 bases). CDR3 length: 15 amino acids. Germline CDR1 and CDR2: LNHDA and SQIVND (reference sequence). Trimming stripped 3 bases from V and 4 bases from J, with 15 bases between. The CDR3 nucleotides are TGTGCCAGTAGTATGCCCTGGGGCGGTGGCACTGAAGCTTTCTTT. Its translation: CASSMPWGGGTEAFF.

This clonotype turned up a few times. The rearrangement uses TRBV28 and TRBJ2-5, with TRBD2 identical over 10 bases. This CDR3 is 15 amino acids long. Trimming cost V 5 bases and J 2 bases; bases outside gene matches: 5. CDR1 and CDR2 (germline): MDHEN, SYDVKM. The CDR3 DNA reads as TGTGCCAGCAGTCCCATTAGCGGGAGGCAAGAGACCCAGTACTTC. Translated: CASSPISGRQETQYF.

As to this clonotype: A much larger clone lies one base from this, so it may be a read error. The chain links TRBV28 to TRBJ2-2; perhaps TRBD2 as D (6 bases). The germline V gene encodes CDR1 MDHEN and CDR2 SYDVKM. The CDR3 has 14 amino acids. This chain's CDR3 is CASSLRPNTGGLFF. CDR3 nucleotides: TGTGCCAGCAGTTTACGGCCCAACACCGGGGGGCTGTTTTTT.

Comment on this clonotype: This likely reflects a read error, since a far larger clone is one base away. This sequence joins TRBV6-2 or TRBV6-3 and TRBJ2-1; 10 bases line up with TRBD2. From germline, CDR1 is MNHEY and CDR2 SVGEGT. CDR3 length: 17 residues. Trimming removed 5 bases from V and 2 bases from J; junction bases left unmatched: 9. The CDR3 DNA follows: TGTGCCAGCAGTGCCGGACTAGCGGCGCCCCCCTACAATGAGCAGTTCTTC. The encoded protein is CASSAGLAAPPYNEQFF.

This clonotype was seen repeatedly, ten times or more. The chain has TRBV29-1 and TRBJ2-7, with D unresolved. Trimming took 6 bases from V and 5 from J, leaving 17 bases between them. Germline CDR1 is SQVTM and CDR2 is ANQGSEA. The CDR3 runs to 13 residues. This CDR3 is CSVDDGLTDEQYF. The DNA for the CDR3 is TGCAGCGTAGATGACGGGCTGACGGACGAGCAGTACTTC.

This clonotype was seen many times. The rearrangement uses TRBV6-5 and TRBJ2-7, with D perhaps TRBD2 (5 bases). Germline values: CDR1 MNHEY, CDR2 SVGAGI. The CDR3 loop spans 13 amino acids. The V and J ends lost 0 bases and 7 bases respectively, with 10 bases between them. CDR3 sequence (DNA): TGTGCCAGCAGTTACTCGCGAACGGGGGAGCAGTACTTC. Amino acids: CASSYSRTGEQYF.

This clonotype was observed many times. The chain has TRBV27 and TRBJ2-1; possible D gene TRBD2, 5 bases. Germline assignment: CDR1 MNHEY and CDR2 SMNVEV (reference sequence). This CDR3 contains 18 residues. V shed 1 base and J shed 4 bases, with 20 bases lying between them. CDR3 coding DNA: TGTGCCAGCAGTTTATTTGCTAGCTCATTTTCAGGATACAATGAGCAGTTCTTC. This codes for CASSLFASSFSGYNEQFF.

Remarks on this clonotype: Possible read error: a much larger clone is one base away. The rearrangement links TRBV3-1 to TRBJ2-7; 7 bases map to TRBD1. There are 17 residues in the CDR3. Per germline, CDR1 LGHDT and CDR2 YNNKEL (reference sequence). The CDR3 loop is CASSQDGAGGEVYDQYF. The CDR3 nucleotides read TGTGCCAGCAGCCAAGATGGCGCAGGGGGAGAGGTCTACGATCAGTACTTC.

This clonotype came up a few times. The gene calls are TRBV6-6 and TRBJ1-2, with no clear D. V was trimmed by 0 bases and J by 8 bases, leaving 16 bases between them. There are 15 residues in the CDR3. The germline gives CDR1 MNHNY, CDR2 SVGAGI (reference sequence). CDR3 sequence reads: CASSYSTVGLWGYTF. The CDR3 DNA is TGTGCCAGCAGTTACTCGACTGTGGGCCTCTGGGGCTACACCTTC.

This clonotype has at least ten counts. This rearrangement joins TRBV12-3 or TRBV12-4 to TRBJ2-1; D not certain. With 3 bases removed from V and 3 bases from J, the gap between germline ends came to 6 bases. CDR3 size: 13 residues. In nucleotides, the CDR3 is TGTGCCAGCAGTTTTAAGGACTACAATGAGCAGTTCTTC. Its protein is CASSFKDYNEQFF.